This TCR beta chain derives from a study of blood T cell repertoires in COVID-19. CDR1 and CDR2 from the germline V gene are ENHRY and SYGVKD. Trimming removed 3 bases from V and 6 bases from J, with 11 bases in between. The CDR3 loop spans 13 amino acids. Measured with immunoSEQ multiplex PCR; TCRdb has only the in-frame clones, and not every one. Of over 100,000 clones in the sample, over 80% are singletons; the top ten hold over 3%. This TCR derives from a woman in her 30s who had recovered from COVID-19. The chain uses TRBV10-3 and TRBJ1-2; possible D gene TRBD1, 5 bases. Specimen: PBMCs or T cells enriched from blood (not recorded which). This chain's CDR3 is CAISDETVHGYTF. Written as DNA, the CDR3 is TGTGCCATCAGTGACGAGACAGTCCATGGCTACACCTTC.